A selection of T cell receptor beta chains follows, all from one sample in a study of T cell responses to AZD1222 COVID-19 vaccine. The protocol was immunoSEQ multiplex PCR, while the TCRdb copy is restricted to in-frame clones and leaves out a portion. The top ten clones hold 8% to 9.5% of a sample with over 100,000 clones, approximately 90% of them seen once. This specimen consisted of peripheral blood, obtained on day 0 of AZD1222 vaccination. Receptors were obtained from an adult in good health. Each CDR3 is given with its conserved first and last residue. The D gene is left open where the match is weak. Expanded clones get a size class; other rows say once, few or many, or leave the size out.

cdr3_nt cdr3_aa clone_size v_call d_call j_call
TGTGCCAGCAGCTATTTACAGGGCGGGTACGAGCAGTACTTC CASSYLQGGYEQYF few TRBV11-2 . TRBJ2-7
TGTGCCAGCAGCCCCGCGGGCAGGGGCCGCACAGGAGATGGCTACACCTTC CASSPAGRGRTGDGYTF once TRBV9 . TRBJ1-2
TGTGCCAGCAGTTTAACTAGGGGGGATGAGCAGTTCTTC CASSLTRGDEQFF . TRBV2 . TRBJ2-1
TGTGCCAGCAGTTTAATGGCAGGGCCCCAGCCCCAGCATTTT CASSLMAGPQPQHF . TRBV28 . TRBJ1-5
TGCGCCAGCAGCTTGGTAGAGAACTACGAGCAGTACTTC CASSLVENYEQYF . TRBV5-1 . TRBJ2-7
TGCGCCAGCAGCCCCCAAACGGTAGGGTTGAACACTGAAGCTTTCTTT CASSPQTVGLNTEAFF . TRBV5-1 . TRBJ1-1
TGTGCCAGCAAGGGGGGGGCAGGTAGCAATCAGCCCCAGCATTTT CASKGGAGSNQPQHF . TRBV2 . TRBJ1-5
TGTGCCAGCAGCCTGTCTACGCTGTTCCAGGGGAATTCACCCCTCCACTTT CASSLSTLFQGNSPLHF . TRBV7-8 . TRBJ1-6
TGTGCCAGCTCCGCGGGACAGGGGACCTACGAGCAGTACTTC CASSAGQGTYEQYF . TRBV18 TRBD1 TRBJ2-7
TGTGCCAGCTCCCCGGACAGCTACGGGACTGAAGCTTTCTTT CASSPDSYGTEAFF once TRBV18 . TRBJ1-1
TGCAGTGCTAGTTTGTCGGGATCACCCCTCCACTTT CSASLSGSPLHF . TRBV20-1 . TRBJ1-6
TGTGCCAGCAGCCAAGACGGGAGCAGCAATCAGCCCCAGCATTTT CASSQDGSSNQPQHF . TRBV14 . TRBJ1-5
TGTGCCAGCAGAGCCGGGACTTTCACAGATACGCAGTATTTT CASRAGTFTDTQYF . TRBV2 . TRBJ2-3
TGTGCCAGCAGTGAAGGAGAACGCGTGGCGTGGGGGTATGGCTACACCTTC CASSEGERVAWGYGYTF . TRBV2 . TRBJ1-2
TGTGCCAGTTCGACCGGAGGTGAGTACACTGAAGCTTTCTTT CASSTGGEYTEAFF . TRBV19 . TRBJ1-1
TGTGCCAGCAGTTCCTTTTCTGGAGAGTACGAGCAGTACTTC CASSSFSGEYEQYF . TRBV6-6 . TRBJ2-7
TGCGCCAGCACTAAGACAGCCTTGAACGCCGGGGAGCTGTTTTTT CASTKTALNAGELFF once TRBV5-1 . TRBJ2-2
TGTGCCAGCAGCCTGCCGCCCGCGACAGGGGTCTACAATGAGCAGTTCTTC CASSLPPATGVYNEQFF . TRBV4-2 TRBD1 TRBJ2-1
TGTGCCAGCAGCTCCCCCAGGGGTACCGGCGGGGAGCTGTTTTTT CASSSPRGTGGELFF . TRBV7-3 . TRBJ2-2
TGTGCCAGCAGTGACGACAACTTCTCCTACGAGCAGTACTTC CASSDDNFSYEQYF . TRBV2 . TRBJ2-7
TGTGCCAGTAGTACCGGGGTTCTTGGGTTTGGCTACACCTTC CASSTGVLGFGYTF . TRBV19 . TRBJ1-2
TGTGCCAGCTCACCCCCCACCCAGGGGGCGGGTGAAAAACTGTTTTTT CASSPPTQGAGEKLFF . TRBV18 TRBD1 TRBJ1-4
TGTGCCAGTAGTATAGGGGGGGAAGTAAATGTTTCACCCCTCCACTTT CASSIGGEVNVSPLHF few TRBV19 . TRBJ1-6
TGCGCCAGCAGATGGGGTCCGGGGGCTGACTATGGCTACACCTTC CASRWGPGADYGYTF . TRBV5-1 . TRBJ1-2
TGTGCCAGCAGTTTATACGGGCAGGAGAACGAGCAGTACTTC CASSLYGQENEQYF . TRBV27 . TRBJ2-7
TGTGCCAGCAGGACCGGGACAGGGTTAACCGGGGAGCTGTTTTTT CASRTGTGLTGELFF . TRBV7-2 TRBD1 TRBJ2-2
TGTGCCAACAGTTTCGGTTGGGGCACTGAAGCTTTCTTT CANSFGWGTEAFF once TRBV12-3/TRBV12-4 . TRBJ1-1
TGCGCCAGCAGCCCCCGGGACAGGGAGAACACTGAAGCTTTCTTT CASSPRDRENTEAFF . TRBV5-1 TRBD1 TRBJ1-1
TGTGCCAGCAGTCTTTCCGGGACAGGGCTCTACGAGCAGTACTTC CASSLSGTGLYEQYF . TRBV9 TRBD1 TRBJ2-7
TGTGCCTGGAGTGTGTGGGGTTTGGGTCAGCCCCAGCATTTT CAWSVWGLGQPQHF . TRBV30 . TRBJ1-5
TGTGCCAGCAGTACCTGGAGTGGCCGGACTGAAGCTTTCTTT CASSTWSGRTEAFF . TRBV6-5 . TRBJ1-1
TGTGCCAGCAGCCGACAGCCGAACACTGAAGCTTTCTTT CASSRQPNTEAFF . TRBV14 . TRBJ1-1
TGTGCCAGCAGCCTACCGGGACTAGCGGGAGAGGGCTCCTACAATGAGCAGTTCTTC CASSLPGLAGEGSYNEQFF . TRBV9 TRBD2 TRBJ2-1
TGTGCCAGCAGCTGGGTCGAACGGTCGGGCACCGGGGAGCTGTTTTTT CASSWVERSGTGELFF once TRBV5-5 . TRBJ2-2
TGTGCCAGTAGCAAACTAGCGGGAGACGTCGAGCAGTACTTC CASSKLAGDVEQYF . TRBV19 TRBD2 TRBJ2-7
TGTGCCAGCAGCTTAGGACTAGCGGCCCACAATGAGCAGTTCTTC CASSLGLAAHNEQFF . TRBV7-3 TRBD2 TRBJ2-1
TGTGCCAGCAGCTTCCGGCCCCTCGAGCAGTACTTC CASSFRPLEQYF . TRBV5-8 . TRBJ2-7
TGTGCCAGCAGCTTATTGGGGCAGCCGAACACTGAAGCTTTCTTT CASSLLGQPNTEAFF . TRBV11-2 . TRBJ1-1
TGTGCCACCAGCAGAGAGCGGAACTATGGCTACACCTTC CATSRERNYGYTF . TRBV15 . TRBJ1-2
TGTGCCAGCAGCCCCCGGGGGAGGTGGAACACTGAAGCTTTCTTT CASSPRGRWNTEAFF . TRBV9 . TRBJ1-1